Described below is a single T cell receptor beta chain sequence and its context. Its antigen is unknown. The germline CDR1 and CDR2 sequences are MNHEY and SMNVEV (reference sequence). This CDR3 is 17 amino acids long. V lost 1 base to trimming and J lost 5 bases, with 18 bases between them. This specimen belongs to a study of CD8 T cells in ankylosing spondylitis. Findings of the study overall: Matched ankylosing spondylitis synovial fluid reportedly contained a significantly enriched population of disease-linked clones. Some of these motif variants have turned up before, in reports on reactive arthritis synovial fluid and blood. Eight or nine highly homologous variants formed a TCR beta motif that appeared characteristic of ankylosing spondylitis blood.

By quantitative 5'-RACE with molecular barcodes, the TCR beta libraries were made. TCRdb re-analysed the 5' RACE reads in MiXCR, keeping a single row per CDR3 protein. The data show around 230,000 distinct CDR3 sequences, approximately 7.6% seen once. The receptor's source is a female donor with ankylosing spondylitis or in good health (not recorded which). The rearrangement links TRBV27 to TRBJ2-1, with D maybe TRBD1 (6 bases). The sample was blood, either unsorted or a sorted T cell fraction (not recorded which). The chain's CDR3 is CASSLWPGERLDNEQFF. For the CDR3, the DNA is TGTGCCAGCAGTTTATGGCCAGGGGAGAGATTGGACAATGAGCAGTTCTTC.